The TCR beta chain under discussion was sequenced for a study of blood T cell repertoires in COVID-19. Overall study: Material from acute and convalescent COVID-19 was sourced from the United States, Italy and Spain.

This CDR3 contains 14 residues. Germline assignment: CDR1 PRHDT and CDR2 FYEKMQ (reference sequence). The V end lost 6 bases, the J end lost 1 base, and 11 bases lay between the germline ends. Sequenced by immunoSEQ multiplex PCR; TCRdb stores in-frame clones only, minus some. The data hold fewer than 350,000 clones, with approximately 90% observed a single time. The chain uses TRBV13 and TRBJ2-3; no definite D call. The clonotype originates from a woman aged 25 to 39 with acute COVID-19. The sequencing sample was made of PBMCs or T cells enriched from blood (not recorded which). For the CDR3, the DNA is TGTGCCAGCAGAATTTTTTCAGGCACAGATACGCAGTATTTT. Translation: CASRIFSGTDTQYF.